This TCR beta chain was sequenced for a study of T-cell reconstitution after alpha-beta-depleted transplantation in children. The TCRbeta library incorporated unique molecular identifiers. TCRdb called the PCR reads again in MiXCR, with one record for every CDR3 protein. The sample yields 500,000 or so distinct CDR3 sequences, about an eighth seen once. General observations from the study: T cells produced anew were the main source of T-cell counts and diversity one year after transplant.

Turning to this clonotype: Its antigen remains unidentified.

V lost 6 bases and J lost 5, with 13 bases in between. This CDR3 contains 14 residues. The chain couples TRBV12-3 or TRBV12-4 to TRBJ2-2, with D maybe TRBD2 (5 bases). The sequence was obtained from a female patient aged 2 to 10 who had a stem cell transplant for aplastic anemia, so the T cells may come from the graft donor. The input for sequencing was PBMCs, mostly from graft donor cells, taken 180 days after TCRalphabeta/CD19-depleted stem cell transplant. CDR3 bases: TGTGCCAGCAGGGCGAGAGGAGGTACCGGGGAGCTGTTTTTT. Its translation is CASRARGGTGELFF.